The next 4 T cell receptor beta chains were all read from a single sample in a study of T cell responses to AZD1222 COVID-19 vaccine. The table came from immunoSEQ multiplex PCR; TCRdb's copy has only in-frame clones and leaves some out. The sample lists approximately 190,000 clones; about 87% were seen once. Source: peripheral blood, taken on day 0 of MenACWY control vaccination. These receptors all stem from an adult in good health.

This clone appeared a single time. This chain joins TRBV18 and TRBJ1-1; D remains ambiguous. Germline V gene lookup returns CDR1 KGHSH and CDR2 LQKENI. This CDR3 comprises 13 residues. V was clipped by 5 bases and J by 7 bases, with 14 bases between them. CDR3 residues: CASSSAGVIEAFF. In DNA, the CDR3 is TGTGCCAGCTCATCGGCTGGAGTTATTGAAGCTTTCTTT.

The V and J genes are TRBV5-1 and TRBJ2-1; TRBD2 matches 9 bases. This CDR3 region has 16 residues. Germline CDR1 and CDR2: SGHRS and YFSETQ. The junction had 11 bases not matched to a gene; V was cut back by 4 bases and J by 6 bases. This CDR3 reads CASSPGAGGPFNEQFF. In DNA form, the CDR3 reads TGCGCCAGCAGCCCAGGGGCGGGGGGGCCATTCAATGAGCAGTTCTTC.

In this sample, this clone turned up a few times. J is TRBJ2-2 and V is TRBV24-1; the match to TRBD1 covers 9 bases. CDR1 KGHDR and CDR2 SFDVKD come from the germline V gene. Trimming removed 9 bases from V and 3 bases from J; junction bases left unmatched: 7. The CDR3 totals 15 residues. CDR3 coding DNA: TGTGCCACCTCTGAGGGGGACAGGGACACCGGGGAGCTGTTTTTT. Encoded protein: CATSEGDRDTGELFF.

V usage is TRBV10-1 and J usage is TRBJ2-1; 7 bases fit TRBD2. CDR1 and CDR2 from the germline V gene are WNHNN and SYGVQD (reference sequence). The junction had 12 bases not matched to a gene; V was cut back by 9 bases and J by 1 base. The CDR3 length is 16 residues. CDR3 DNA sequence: TGCGCCAGTACTGCCGAGCGGGGAGTTTCCTACAATGAGCAGTTCTTC. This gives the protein CASTAERGVSYNEQFF.